The sequence of this TCR beta chain was determined in a study of T cells expressing NK-cell markers. TCRdb reprocessed the 5' RACE reads, with one entry per CDR3 protein and no DNA. The sample is made up of roughly 420,000 distinct CDR3 sequences, and the top ten hold roughly 8% of it. The source is a woman between 18 and 75 years old in good health. Source material: blood T cells: a sorted CD56 or NKG2C T cell subset, CD4+ or CD8+ T cells, or bulk PBMC T cells (not recorded which).

CDR3 residues: CASSIGGMWLAGYEQFF. V is TRBV19 and J is TRBJ2-1; TCRdb's assignment of TRBD2 cannot be checked, as there is no DNA. CDR3 length equals 17 residues. CDR1 and CDR2 from the germline V gene are LNHDA and SQIVND (reference sequence). The full variable domain, completed using reference TRBV19 and TRBJ2-1, is DGGITQSPKYLFRKEGQNVTLSCEQNLNHDAMYWYRQDPGQGLRLIYYSQIVNDFQKGDIAEGYSVSREKKESFPLTVTSAQKNPTAFYLCASSIGGMWLAGYEQFFGPGTRLTVL.